The 28 T cell receptor beta chains presented below share a single source sample, sequenced in a study of T-cell reconstitution after alpha-beta-depleted transplantation in children. Library preparation (for TCRbeta) was performed with unique molecular identifiers. TCRdb redid the calling of the PCR reads with MiXCR, one entry per CDR3 protein. The sample holds 200,000 to 250,000 distinct CDR3 sequences; approximately 10% are singletons and the top ten take roughly 27%. This specimen was PBMCs, taken before TCRalphabeta/CD19-depleted stem cell transplant. These receptors were obtained from a child under two years old with acute myeloid leukemia, due to receive a stem cell transplant.

This clonotype was seen many times. The chain links TRBV5-1 to TRBJ1-2, with D maybe TRBD1 (5 bases). V shed 3 bases and J shed 8 bases, with 14 bases lying between them. The germline V gene has CDR1 SGHRS and CDR2 YFSETQ. This CDR3 has 13 amino acids. This CDR3 is CASSWGRQSGYTF. The CDR3 nucleotides are TGCGCCAGCAGCTGGGGACGCCAATCCGGCTACACCTTC.

The chain joins TRBV7-7 to TRBJ1-2; TRBD1 is a possible D gene (5 bases). Germline CDR1 is SSHAT and CDR2 is FNYEAQ (reference sequence). The CDR3 totals 15 residues. Trimming left V 2 bases short and J 8 bases short, with 18 bases between. The CDR3 DNA sequence: TGTGCCAGCAGCTTAACGCCCGTCCTGACAGAGGGCTACACCTTC. It encodes CASSLTPVLTEGYTF. Variable domain in full (rest from reference TRBV7-7 and TRBJ1-2): GAGVSQSPRYKVTKRGQDVTLRCDPISSHATLYWYQQALGQGPEFLTYFNYEAQPDKSGLPSDRFSAERPEGSISTLTIQRTEQRDSAMYRCASSLTPVLTEGYTFGSGTRLTVV.

This clonotype showed up many times. The rearrangement links TRBV6-5 to TRBJ2-7; D is perhaps TRBD1 (5 bases). The CDR3 runs to 14 residues. V dropped 0 bases and J dropped 5 bases, with 11 bases sitting between them. In germline, CDR1 is MNHEY, CDR2 SVGAGI. The CDR3 coding sequence is TGTGCCAGCAGTTACTCAGGGGTGCCAGACGAGCAGTACTTC. Amino acids: CASSYSGVPDEQYF.

In this sample, this clonotype turned up once. One end of the junction fails to match germline, which may point to a read error. V is TRBV7-3 and J is TRBJ2-7; TRBD1 agrees at 7 bases. CDR1 and CDR2 from the germline V gene are SGHTA and FQGTGA. The CDR3 spans 13 residues. In DNA, the CDR3 is TGTCCCAGCAGCCCAGGGGGCTCCTACGAGCAGTACTTC. Translated: CPSSPGGSYEQYF.

This clonotype has at least ten counts. CDR3 in DNA: TGTGCCAGCAGTTACTCGGCTCCTGGGGGGACTGAAGCTTTCTTT. This gives the protein CASSYSAPGGTEAFF. The genes are TRBV6-5 and TRBJ1-1; D may be TRBD1 (5 bases). Germline CDR1 and CDR2: MNHEY and SVGAGI. The CDR3 has 15 amino acids. The V gene lost 0 bases and the J gene lost 5 bases, with 13 bases spanning the gap.

This clonotype was counted at least ten times. The V and J genes are TRBV7-2 and TRBJ2-7; possible D gene TRBD1, 6 bases. V was clipped by 5 bases and J by 4 bases, with 18 bases between them. Germline V CDR1 and CDR2: SGHTA, FQGNSA. CDR3 length equals 15 residues. The CDR3 nucleotides read TGTGCCAGCAGCCCCGATCATAAGACAGGATACGAGCAGTACTTC. Amino acid sequence: CASSPDHKTGYEQYF.

This clonotype came up many times. This sequence joins TRBV20-1 and TRBJ1-5, with a possible D match to TRBD1 (6 bases). CDR1 and CDR2 (germline): DFQATT, SNEGSKA (reference sequence). This CDR3 comprises 17 residues. Trimming took 4 bases from V and 0 from J, leaving 19 bases between them. CDR3 sequence (DNA): TGCAGTGCTAAAAAGGGGGTCAACAGGGTTAGCAATCAGCCCCAGCATTTT. It translates to CSAKKGVNRVSNQPQHF.

This clonotype was counted many times. The V gene is TRBV11-2, the J gene TRBJ2-4; possibly TRBD2 for D (5 bases). CDR1 is SGHAT and CDR2 is FQNNGV in the germline V gene. V gave up 3 bases and J gave up 8 bases, with 8 bases separating them. CDR3 length: 12 residues. The CDR3, as DNA: TGTGCCAGCAGCTTCTTGGGAGACATTCAGTACTTC. This codes for CASSFLGDIQYF. Complete variable domain (other parts from reference TRBV11-2 and TRBJ2-4): EAGVAQSPRYKIIEKRQSVAFWCNPISGHATLYWYQQILGQGPKLLIQFQNNGVVDDSQLPKDRFSAERLKGVDSTLKIQPAKLEDSAVYLCASSFLGDIQYFGAGTRLSVL.

The table lists this clonotype with many counts. The rearrangement joins TRBV11-2 to TRBJ1-6; the D gene is possibly TRBD1 (6 bases). With 0 bases removed from V and 7 bases from J, the gap between germline ends came to 10 bases. Germline loops: CDR1 SGHAT, CDR2 FQNNGV. The CDR3 contains 15 residues. The CDR3: CASSLEDRRNSPLHF. CDR3 DNA: TGTGCCAGCAGCTTAGAAGACAGGCGGAATTCACCCCTCCACTTT.

This clonotype was counted at least ten times. V is TRBV10-3 and J is TRBJ2-7; TRBD1 might be the D (6 bases). V lost 8 bases to trimming and J lost 2 bases, with 7 bases between them. Germline loops: CDR1 ENHRY, CDR2 SYGVKD. CDR3 length: 11 residues. In DNA, the CDR3 is TGTGCCATCCGGGACACCTACGAGCAGTACTTC. Protein: CAIRDTYEQYF.

The genes are TRBV14 and TRBJ2-1; D is ambiguous. The length of the CDR3 is 14 residues. V lost 4 bases and J lost 10, with 17 bases in between. Germline V gene lookup returns CDR1 SGHDN and CDR2 FVKESK. The CDR3 coding sequence is TGTGCCAGCAGCCGAACTTGGACCCCCGCGGAGCAGTTCTTC. Its protein product is CASSRTWTPAEQFF.

For this clonotype: A read error is possible here, since a much larger clone lies one base away. The CDR3 sequence: CVSSPFGNSYEQYF. The CDR3, as DNA: TGTGTCAGCAGTCCTTTCGGGAATTCCTACGAGCAGTACTTC. V gene TRBV6-1 combines with J gene TRBJ2-7; D possibly corresponds to TRBD2 (5 bases). Per germline, CDR1 MNHNS and CDR2 SASEGT. The CDR3 sequence is 14 residues long.

In this sample, this clonotype turned up many times. The rearrangement uses TRBV7-8 and TRBJ2-4; a weak D match, TRBD1 (6 bases). The germline V gene encodes CDR1 SGHVS and CDR2 FQNEAQ. This CDR3 spans 17 amino acids. Trimming pared 2 bases from V and 8 bases from J, leaving 22 bases between. The DNA for the CDR3 is TGTGCCAGCAGCTTAACGATTGACGGGAAGTCAGGGGACATTCAGTACTTC. Its translation: CASSLTIDGKSGDIQYF.

This clonotype was detected many times. CDR3 in DNA: TGCGCCAGCACCCCATTCTCCCCCTCTGGGGCCAACGTCCTGACTTTC. Protein: CASTPFSPSGANVLTF. V usage is TRBV5-1 and J usage is TRBJ2-6, with D uncertain. Germline V gives CDR1 SGHRS, CDR2 YFSETQ. The CDR3 contains 16 residues. V was cut by 6 bases and J by 0 bases, with 13 bases left in between.

This clonotype occurred many times. The chain carries TRBV20-1 and TRBJ2-3, with D unresolved. CDR1 and CDR2 from the germline V gene are DFQATT and SNEGSKA (reference sequence). V dropped 1 base and J dropped 10 bases, with 9 bases sitting between them. This CDR3 comprises 11 residues. The CDR3 protein is CSARVGLAQYF. The CDR3 DNA reads TGCAGTGCTAGAGTAGGCCTTGCGCAGTATTTT.

This clonotype appeared once. A much bigger clone sits one base away, suggesting this may be a read error. This rearrangement joins TRBV10-3 to TRBJ2-7; D uncertain. The CDR3 runs 13 residues. In germline, CDR1 is ENHRY, CDR2 SYGVKD. V gave up 0 bases and J gave up 11 bases, with 14 bases separating them. For the CDR3, the DNA is TGTGCCATCAGTGAGTCGGTGTCACCTAGGGAGTACTTC. Translation gives CAISESVSPREYF.

A note on this clonotype: At one of its ends the junction is not consistent with the germline gene, which may arise from a read error. This chain links TRBV9 with TRBJ2-1; D ambiguous. CDR3 length: 14 residues. Germline V gene data show CDR1 as SGDLS and CDR2 as YYNGEE. The CDR3 loop is CAGSVASIYNEQFF. CDR3 sequence (DNA): TGTGCCGGCAGCGTAGCCAGCATCTACAATGAGCAGTTCTTC.

There are many counts of this clonotype. In DNA, the CDR3 is TGTGCCAGCAGCTTCGGGACCTCCCGGTCGGATACGCAGTATTTT. Protein: CASSFGTSRSDTQYF. V usage is TRBV28 and J usage is TRBJ2-3; D may be TRBD1 or TRBD2 (5 bases each). V dropped 6 bases and J dropped 6 bases, with 19 bases sitting between them. CDR3 length: 15 amino acids. Germline assignment: CDR1 MDHEN and CDR2 SYDVKM.

Concerning this clonotype: A single base separates this from a much larger clone, so it may be a read error. The rearrangement joins TRBV11-2 to TRBJ2-4; either TRBD1 or TRBD2 may supply D (6 bases each). This CDR3 region has 15 residues. CDR1 is SGHAT and CDR2 is FQNNGV in the germline V gene. CDR3: CASSPLSGAKNIQSF. The CDR3 DNA sequence: TGTGCCAGCAGCCCCCTCTCGGGGGCCAAAAACATTCAGTCCTTC.

With regard to this clonotype: A much larger clone differs by one base, so this may be a read error. The chain is built from TRBV5-1 and TRBJ2-6; D is unresolved. Trimming took 0 bases from V and 0 from J, leaving 4 bases between them. Germline V gene lookup returns CDR1 SGHRS and CDR2 YFSETQ. CDR3 size: 15 residues. Written as DNA, the CDR3 is TGCGCCAGCAGCTTGGAAGGCTCTGGGGCCAACGTCCTGACTTTC. It encodes CASSLEGSGANVLTF.

This clonotype has a count of ten or more. The chain joins TRBV9 to TRBJ2-1, with D perhaps TRBD2 (5 bases). V was pared by 4 bases and J by 3 bases, with 20 bases between. Looked up from germline, CDR1 is SGDLS and CDR2 is YYNGEE. This CDR3 is built from 17 residues. CDR3 residues: CASSHGTVVASYNEQFF. The CDR3 coding sequence is TGTGCCAGCAGCCACGGTACAGTGGTAGCGAGCTACAATGAGCAGTTCTTC.

This clonotype has ten or more counts. CDR3 in amino acids: CASSLPAFSGGTDTQYF. The CDR3 region has the DNA TGTGCCAGCAGCTTACCCGCTTTTAGCGGGGGCACAGATACGCAGTATTTT. The J gene is TRBJ2-3, the V gene TRBV7-8, with 8 bases matching TRBD2. The germline V gene has CDR1 SGHVS and CDR2 FQNEAQ. V lost 2 bases, J lost 1 base, and 8 bases stayed unmatched. The CDR3 runs to 17 residues.

This clonotype occurred many times. V is TRBV18 and J is TRBJ1-1, with D maybe TRBD1 (5 bases). The germline V gene has CDR1 KGHSH and CDR2 LQKENI. There are 17 residues in the CDR3. V lost 6 bases and J 5 bases, leaving 25 bases between the germline ends. The DNA for the CDR3 is TGTGCCAGCTCCCAGACGGGGGGGGGAATCGCTAATACTGAAGCTTTCTTT. It encodes CASSQTGGGIANTEAFF.

This clonotype was counted at least ten times. This chain uses TRBV25-1 with TRBJ2-1, with D possibly TRBD2 on 7 matching bases. The germline gives CDR1 MGHDK, CDR2 SYGVNS. Trimming took 5 bases from V and 7 from J, leaving 18 bases between them. This CDR3 comprises 15 residues. The CDR3 nucleotides are TGTGCCAGCAGTACTACCGGGGGGCCGGGGAATGAGCAGTTCTTC. Amino acid sequence: CASSTTGGPGNEQFF. The whole variable domain, filled in from reference TRBV25-1 and TRBJ2-1, reads EADIYQTPRYLVIGTGKKITLECSQTMGHDKMYWYQQDPGMELHLIHYSYGVNSTEKGDLSSESTVSRIRTEHFPLTLESARPSHTSQYLCASSTTGGPGNEQFFGPGTRLTVL.

There are many counts of this clonotype. The gene calls are TRBV6-5 and TRBJ1-2, with no clear D. The CDR3 runs 13 residues. V was cut by 6 bases and J by 4 bases, with 12 bases left in between. Germline lookup yields CDR1 MNHEY and CDR2 SVGAGI. CDR3 in amino acids: CASRLYPGYGYTF. The CDR3 bases are TGTGCCAGCAGACTTTACCCGGGCTATGGCTACACCTTC.

The table lists this clonotype with a few counts. The chain joins TRBV5-5 to TRBJ2-3, with TRBD1 as a possible D gene (6 bases). Deletions cut 1 base from V and 4 bases from J, with 10 bases between. CDR1 and CDR2 from the germline V gene are SGHKS and YYEKEE (reference sequence). This CDR3 has 14 residues. The CDR3: CASSLYGGADTQYF. CDR3 coding DNA: TGTGCCAGCAGCTTGTATGGGGGCGCAGATACGCAGTATTTT.

This clonotype was detected many times. The genes are TRBV20-1 and TRBJ2-7; weak D call: TRBD1 (6 bases). Trimming pared 2 bases from V and 3 bases from J, leaving 14 bases between. The CDR3 has 14 residues. The V gene's germline CDR1 is DFQATT and CDR2 SNEGSKA (reference sequence). For the CDR3, the DNA is TGCAGTGCTAGAAAGAGACAGGTTTACTACGAGCAGTACTTC. Amino acids: CSARKRQVYYEQYF.

Many counts were recorded for this clonotype. The gene calls are TRBV7-9 and TRBJ1-3; D may be TRBD1 (6 bases). This CDR3 is 15 amino acids long. Germline V gene data show CDR1 as SEHNR and CDR2 as FQNEAQ (reference sequence). Between the trimmed V and J ends, which lost 7 bases and 4 bases, there was a span of 17 bases. DNA for the CDR3: TGTGCCAGCATCGCCACAGGGAAGCTCGGAAACACCATATATTTT. Translating gives CASIATGKLGNTIYF.